This passage covers 6 T cell receptor beta chains from one sample sequenced in a study of shared clonotypes between healthy human individuals. This table comes from immunoSEQ multiplex PCR, and its TCRdb copy is limited to in-frame clones, with some not included. This sample has about 1.5 million clones, with under 99% found just once. Sequenced: naive CD4+ T cells sorted from blood. Noted subset: CD45RA+ positively selected. Receptor source: a man aged 25-45 years in good health.

This clone was seen a handful of times. Other DNA sequences in the sample encode the same CDR3. The chain uses TRBV29-1 and TRBJ1-5, with D unresolved. Germline values: CDR1 SQVTM, CDR2 ANQGSEA. The CDR3 contains 11 residues. V shed 4 bases and J shed 1 base, with 2 bases lying between them. This CDR3 reads CSVGSNQPQHF. CDR3 sequence (DNA): TGCAGCGTTGGCAGCAATCAGCCCCAGCATTTT.

V and J are TRBV30 and TRBJ2-3, with D uncertain. CDR1 and CDR2 from the germline V gene are GTSNPN and SVGIG (reference sequence). The CDR3 length is 12 residues. Trimming shortened V by 2 bases and J by 2 bases, and 5 bases separated the two germline ends. The CDR3 DNA follows: TGTGCCTGGAGTCTAGTCACAGATACGCAGTATTTT. Translating gives CAWSLVTDTQYF.

The chain links TRBV18 to TRBJ2-7, with D possibly TRBD1 on 6 matching bases. Between the trimmed V and J ends, which lost 5 bases and 2 bases, there was a span of 10 bases. The CDR3 totals 13 residues. CDR1 KGHSH and CDR2 LQKENI come from the germline V gene. This CDR3 reads CASSSDRTYEQYF. In nucleotides, the CDR3 is TGTGCCAGCTCAAGTGACAGGACCTACGAGCAGTACTTC.

This chain joins TRBV19 and TRBJ1-4; D may be TRBD1 (6 bases). Trimming pared 6 bases from V and 8 bases from J, leaving 10 bases between. There are 12 residues in the CDR3. Per the germline V gene, CDR1 is LNHDA and CDR2 is SQIVND (reference sequence). The CDR3 DNA reads TGTGCCAGTAGCCGGGACACCGAAAAACTGTTTTTT. Translated, it gives CASSRDTEKLFF.

This clone showed up just once. The rearrangement uses TRBV4-1 and TRBJ2-3; D may be TRBD1 or TRBD2 (5 bases each). The length of the CDR3 is 15 residues. CDR1 and CDR2 (germline): MGHRA, YSYEKL. V was pared by 2 bases and J by 1 base, with 10 bases between. In DNA, the CDR3 is TGCGCCAGCAGCCAAACCCAGGGAGGCACAGATACGCAGTATTTT. Translated, it gives CASSQTQGGTDTQYF.

The rearrangement links TRBV11-2 to TRBJ1-2; 8 nucleotides line up with TRBD1. This CDR3 spans 18 amino acids. The V gene's germline CDR1 is SGHAT and CDR2 FQNNGV. V was pared by 1 base and J by 1 base, with 11 bases of the junction left unmatched. CDR3 in amino acids: CASSLVPGQATNNYGYTF. CDR3 sequence (DNA): TGTGCCAGCAGCTTAGTGCCGGGACAGGCGACCAATAACTATGGCTACACCTTC.